This is a list of T cell receptor beta chains from one sample in a study of blood T cell repertoires in COVID-19. Profiling relied on immunoSEQ multiplex PCR, and the TCRdb table lists in-frame clones only, not all of them. Of roughly 240,000 clones listed, approximately 90% are singletons. What was sequenced was PBMCs or T cells enriched from blood (not recorded which). These receptors came from a middle-aged man who had been exposed to COVID-19. Both conserved end residues are part of each CDR3. D genes are given only for firm matches. The size field is filled for only some rows; it gives once, few, many or a size class.

TRBV28	NA	NA	TRBJ1-2	CASSLGGSAAPHYGYTF	TGTGCCAGCAGTTTAGGGGGCTCCGCGGCCCCACACTATGGCTACACCTTC
TRBV6-5	TRBD1	NA	TRBJ1-5	CASRVTGDSNQPQHF	TGTGCCAGCAGGGTGACAGGGGATAGCAATCAGCCCCAGCATTTT
TRBV5-4	NA	NA	TRBJ1-3	CAMRRDSFGNTIYF	TGTGCCATGAGACGAGACAGCTTTGGAAACACCATATATTTT
TRBV9	NA	NA	TRBJ1-1	CASSPRLNTEAFF	TGTGCCAGCAGCCCCCGGTTGAACACTGAAGCTTTCTTT
TRBV7-9	NA	NA	TRBJ1-2	CASSFQGSDYGYTF	TGTGCCAGCAGCTTCCAGGGTTCGGACTATGGCTACACCTTC
TRBV30	NA	NA	TRBJ2-2	CAWSHSLNTGELFF	TGTGCCTGGAGTCACTCCTTGAACACCGGGGAGCTGTTTTTT
TRBV7-2	TRBD1	NA	TRBJ1-5	CASSRGPGQGAFGNQPQHF	TGTGCCAGCAGTCGGGGACCGGGACAGGGGGCTTTCGGCAATCAGCCCCAGCATTTT
TRBV27	TRBD1	NA	TRBJ1-1	CASQDRHMNTEAFF	TGTGCCAGCCAGGACAGGCACATGAACACTGAAGCTTTCTTT
TRBV12-5	NA	NA	TRBJ1-3	CASGSGSSGNTIYF	TGTGCTAGTGGTTCGGGGAGCTCTGGAAACACCATATATTTT
TRBV5-1	TRBD2	NA	TRBJ2-1	CASSFIAGADNEQFF	TGCGCCAGCAGCTTTATAGCGGGGGCGGACAATGAGCAGTTCTTC
TRBV11-2	NA	NA	TRBJ1-1	CASSLTVNTEAFF	TGTGCCAGCAGCTTAACGGTGAACACTGAAGCTTTCTTT
TRBV5-4	TRBD2	NA	TRBJ2-3	CASSLAGGSDTQYF	TGTGCCAGCAGCTTGGCCGGGGGGTCAGATACGCAGTATTTT
TRBV6-5	NA	NA	TRBJ2-2	CASSPKFGSSGELFF	TGTGCCAGCAGCCCAAAGTTCGGGTCCTCCGGGGAGCTGTTTTTT
TRBV5-1	NA	NA	TRBJ1-5	CATEGGFGNQPQHF	TGCGCCACCGAGGGCGGTTTCGGCAATCAGCCCCAGCATTTT
TRBV24-1	TRBD1	NA	TRBJ2-5	CATSDRRGFQETQYF	TGTGCCACCAGTGATCGCAGGGGGTTTCAAGAGACCCAGTACTTC
TRBV5-5	NA	NA	TRBJ1-4	CASSSRPESQGEKLFF	TGTGCCAGCAGCTCGCGCCCGGAATCGCAGGGTGAAAAACTGTTTTTT
TRBV30	NA	NA	TRBJ1-2	CAWSWEYAYTF	TGTGCCTGGAGTTGGGAGTATGCCTACACCTTC
TRBV5-1	NA	NA	TRBJ1-2	CASSRTGPYGYTF	TGCGCCAGCAGCAGAACAGGTCCCTATGGCTACACCTTC
TRBV5-1	NA	NA	TRBJ1-5	CASSLEPGGNQPQHF	TGCGCCAGCAGCTTGGAACCGGGTGGAAATCAGCCCCAGCATTTT
TRBV9	TRBD1	NA	TRBJ2-3	CASSRQGADTDTQYF	TGTGCCAGCAGCAGACAGGGGGCGGACACAGATACGCAGTATTTT
TRBV7-9	TRBD1	once	TRBJ2-5	CASSPPPGQGETQYF	TGTGCCAGCAGCCCCCCCCCGGGACAGGGTGAGACCCAGTACTTC
TRBV19	NA	NA	TRBJ1-5	CASTSYRVVNQPQHF	TGTGCCAGTACCTCTTACAGGGTAGTCAATCAGCCCCAGCATTTT
TRBV10-3	NA	NA	TRBJ1-1	CAISESRGTEAFF	TGTGCCATCAGTGAGTCGAGGGGGACTGAAGCTTTCTTT